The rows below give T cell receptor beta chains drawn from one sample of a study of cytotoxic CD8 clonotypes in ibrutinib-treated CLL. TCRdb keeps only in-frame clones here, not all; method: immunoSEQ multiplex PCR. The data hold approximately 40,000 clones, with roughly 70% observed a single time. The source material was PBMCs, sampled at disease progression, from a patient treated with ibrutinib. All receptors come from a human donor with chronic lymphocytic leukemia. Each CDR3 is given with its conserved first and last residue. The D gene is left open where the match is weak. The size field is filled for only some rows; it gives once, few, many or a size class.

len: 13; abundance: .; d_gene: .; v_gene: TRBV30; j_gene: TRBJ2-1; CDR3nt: TGTGCCTGGGCGGGGAGCTCCTACAATGAGCAGTTCTTC; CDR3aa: CAWAGSSYNEQFF
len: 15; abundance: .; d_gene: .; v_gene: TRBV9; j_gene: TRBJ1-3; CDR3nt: TGTGCCAGCAGCGTAGAGGAGTTTTCTGGAAACACCATATATTTT; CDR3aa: CASSVEEFSGNTIYF
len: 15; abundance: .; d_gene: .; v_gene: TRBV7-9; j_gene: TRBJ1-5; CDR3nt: TGTGCCAGCAGCTTGGGAAGTGAGGGAAATCAGCCCCAGCATTTT; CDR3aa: CASSLGSEGNQPQHF
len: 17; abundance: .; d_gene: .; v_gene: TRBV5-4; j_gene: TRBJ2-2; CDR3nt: TGTGCCAGCAGCTTGAACCGACAGGGAGGGGACACCGGGGAGCTGTTTTTT; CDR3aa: CASSLNRQGGDTGELFF
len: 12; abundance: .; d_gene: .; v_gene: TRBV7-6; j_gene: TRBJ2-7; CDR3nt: TGTGCCAGCAGCTTAGATACCCACGAGCAGTACTTC; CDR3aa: CASSLDTHEQYF
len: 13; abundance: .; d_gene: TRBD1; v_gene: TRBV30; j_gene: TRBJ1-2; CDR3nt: TGTGCCGGGAACCCCGGGACAGTCTATGGCTACACCTTC; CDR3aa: CAGNPGTVYGYTF
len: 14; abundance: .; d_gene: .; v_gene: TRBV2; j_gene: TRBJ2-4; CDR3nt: TGTGCCAGCGGGGATTCAGTGGCCAAAAACATTCAGTACTTC; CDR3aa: CASGDSVAKNIQYF
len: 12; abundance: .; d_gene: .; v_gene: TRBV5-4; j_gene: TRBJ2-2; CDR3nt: TGTGCCAGCAGCCGGACAGCCGGGGAGCTGTTTTTT; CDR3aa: CASSRTAGELFF
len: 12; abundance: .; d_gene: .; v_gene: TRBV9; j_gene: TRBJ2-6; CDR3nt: TGTGCCAGCAGCCCGTCCGCCCGGGTCCTGACTTTC; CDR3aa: CASSPSARVLTF
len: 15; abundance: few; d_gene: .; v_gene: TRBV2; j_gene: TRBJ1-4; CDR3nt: TGTGCCAGCAGTGAAAACCGACCCAGCGGAGAAAAACTGTTTTTT; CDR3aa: CASSENRPSGEKLFF
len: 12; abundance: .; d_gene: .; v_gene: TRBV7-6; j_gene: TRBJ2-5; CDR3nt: TGTGCCAGCACGGAGGGGGAAGAGACCCAGTACTTC; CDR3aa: CASTEGEETQYF
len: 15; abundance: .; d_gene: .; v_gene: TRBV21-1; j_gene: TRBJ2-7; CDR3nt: TGTGCCAGCAGCAAATTGGCAGGGCATCACTACGAGCAGTACTTC; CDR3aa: CASSKLAGHHYEQYF
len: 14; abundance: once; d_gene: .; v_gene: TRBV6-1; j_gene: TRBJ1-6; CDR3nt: TGTGCCACCGCCGACCTTCAACACAATTCACCCCTCCACTTT; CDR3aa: CATADLQHNSPLHF
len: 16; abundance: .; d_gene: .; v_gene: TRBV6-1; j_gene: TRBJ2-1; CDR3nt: TGTGCCAGCAGTGAACGAGCGGAGAGCCGCCGGTCTGAGCAGTTCTTC; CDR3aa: CASSERAESRRSEQFF
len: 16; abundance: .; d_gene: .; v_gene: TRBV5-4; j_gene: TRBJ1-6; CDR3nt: TGTGCCAGCAGCTCGGTCCTGGGGGGATTTAATTCACCCCTCCACTTT; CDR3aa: CASSSVLGGFNSPLHF
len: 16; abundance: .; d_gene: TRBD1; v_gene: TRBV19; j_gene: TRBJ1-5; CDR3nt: TGTGCCAGTAGTATAGCCCCGGGACAGGGGTTCCAGCCCCAGCATTTT; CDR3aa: CASSIAPGQGFQPQHF
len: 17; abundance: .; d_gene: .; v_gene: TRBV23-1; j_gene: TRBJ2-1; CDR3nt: TGCGCCAGCAGTCAATCTACGGTTAAGGCTGGTCGTGATGAGCAGTTCTTC; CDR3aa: CASSQSTVKAGRDEQFF
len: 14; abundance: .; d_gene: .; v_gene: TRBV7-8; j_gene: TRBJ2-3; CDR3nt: TGTGCCAGCAGCTTACGCGGGGGCAGGGATACGCAGTATTTT; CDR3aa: CASSLRGGRDTQYF
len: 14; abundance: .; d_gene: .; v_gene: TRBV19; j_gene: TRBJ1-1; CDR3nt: TGTGCCAGTAGTGCAGCCCTCAGGGACATCGAAGCTTTCTTT; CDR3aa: CASSAALRDIEAFF
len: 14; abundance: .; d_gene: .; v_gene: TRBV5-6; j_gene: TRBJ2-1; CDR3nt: TGTGCCAGCAGCTTGGAGGACAGATACAATGAGCAGTTCTTC; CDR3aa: CASSLEDRYNEQFF
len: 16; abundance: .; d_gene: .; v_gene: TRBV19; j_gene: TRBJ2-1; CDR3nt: TGTGCCAGTAGTATAGCCGAGACTATGGGCCCCAATGAGCAGTTCTTC; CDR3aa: CASSIAETMGPNEQFF
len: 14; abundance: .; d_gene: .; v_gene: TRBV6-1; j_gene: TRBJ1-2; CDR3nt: TGTGCCAGCAGTGAACAACAGGGAGGCTATGGCTACACCTTC; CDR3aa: CASSEQQGGYGYTF
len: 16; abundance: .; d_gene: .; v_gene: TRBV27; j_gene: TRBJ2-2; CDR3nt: TGTGCCAGCAGTTTAGTTGGAACGATGAACACCGGGGAGCTGTTTTTT; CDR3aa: CASSLVGTMNTGELFF
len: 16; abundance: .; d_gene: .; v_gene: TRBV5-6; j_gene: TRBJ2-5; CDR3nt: TGTGCCAGCAGCTCCACCTTCGACAGGAGCCAAGAGACCCAGTACTTC; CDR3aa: CASSSTFDRSQETQYF
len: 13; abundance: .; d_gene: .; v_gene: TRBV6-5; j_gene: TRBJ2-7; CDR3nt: TGTGCCAGCAGTTACTTTTGGGGTCGCGAGCAGTACTTC; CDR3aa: CASSYFWGREQYF
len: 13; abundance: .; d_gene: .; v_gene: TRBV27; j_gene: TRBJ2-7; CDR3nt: TGTGCCAGCAGATCACCGTGGGACTACGAGCAGTACTTC; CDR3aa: CASRSPWDYEQYF
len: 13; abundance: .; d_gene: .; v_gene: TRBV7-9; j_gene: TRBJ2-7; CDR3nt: TGTGCCAGCAGCCCCCCTGCGTCCTACGAGCAGTACTTC; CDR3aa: CASSPPASYEQYF
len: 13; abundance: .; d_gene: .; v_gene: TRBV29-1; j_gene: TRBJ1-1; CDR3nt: TGCAGCGTTGGTTCGAGGGCCGAGAGAAGAGCTTTCTTT; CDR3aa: CSVGSRAERRAFF
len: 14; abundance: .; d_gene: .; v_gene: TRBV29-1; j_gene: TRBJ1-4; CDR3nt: TGCAGCGTTGTTCTACGGGGTACAGTTGAAAAACTGTTTTTT; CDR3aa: CSVVLRGTVEKLFF
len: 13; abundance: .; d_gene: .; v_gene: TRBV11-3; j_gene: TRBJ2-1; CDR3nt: TGTGCCAGCAGCTTAGGTCGGGACAATGAGCAGTTCTTC; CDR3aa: CASSLGRDNEQFF